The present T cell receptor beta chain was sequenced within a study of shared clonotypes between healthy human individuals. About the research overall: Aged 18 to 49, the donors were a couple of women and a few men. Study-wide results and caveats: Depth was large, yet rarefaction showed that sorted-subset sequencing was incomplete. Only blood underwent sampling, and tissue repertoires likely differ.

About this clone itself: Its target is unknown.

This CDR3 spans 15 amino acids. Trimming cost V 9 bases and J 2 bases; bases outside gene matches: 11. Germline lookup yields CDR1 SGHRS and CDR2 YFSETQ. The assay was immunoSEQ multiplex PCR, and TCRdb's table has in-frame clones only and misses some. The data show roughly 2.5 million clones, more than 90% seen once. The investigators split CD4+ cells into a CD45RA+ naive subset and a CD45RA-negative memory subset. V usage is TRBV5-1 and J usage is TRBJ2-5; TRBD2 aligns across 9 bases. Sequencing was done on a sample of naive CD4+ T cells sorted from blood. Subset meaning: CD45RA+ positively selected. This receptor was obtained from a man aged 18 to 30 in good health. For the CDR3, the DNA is TGCGCCACGACCAGGGCTAGCGGGACTCAAGAGACCCAGTACTTC. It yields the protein CATTRASGTQETQYF. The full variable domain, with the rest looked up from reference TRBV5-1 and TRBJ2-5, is KAGVTQTPRYLIKTRGQQVTLSCSPISGHRSVSWYQQTPGQGLQFLFEYFSETQRNKGNFPGRFSGRQFSNSRSEMNVSTLELGDSALYLCATTRASGTQETQYFGPGTRLLVL.